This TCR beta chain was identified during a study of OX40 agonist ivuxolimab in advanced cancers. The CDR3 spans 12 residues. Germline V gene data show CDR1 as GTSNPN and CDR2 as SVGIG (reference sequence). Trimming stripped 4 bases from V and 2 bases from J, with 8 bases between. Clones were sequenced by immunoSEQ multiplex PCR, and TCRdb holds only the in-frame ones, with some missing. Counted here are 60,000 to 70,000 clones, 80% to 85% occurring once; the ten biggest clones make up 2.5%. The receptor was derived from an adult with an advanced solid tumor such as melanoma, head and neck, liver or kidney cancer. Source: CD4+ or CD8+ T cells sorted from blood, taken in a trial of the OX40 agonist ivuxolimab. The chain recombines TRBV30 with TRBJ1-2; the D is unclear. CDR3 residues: CAWNSGNYGYTF. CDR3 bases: TGTGCCTGGAATTCGGGGAACTATGGCTACACCTTC.